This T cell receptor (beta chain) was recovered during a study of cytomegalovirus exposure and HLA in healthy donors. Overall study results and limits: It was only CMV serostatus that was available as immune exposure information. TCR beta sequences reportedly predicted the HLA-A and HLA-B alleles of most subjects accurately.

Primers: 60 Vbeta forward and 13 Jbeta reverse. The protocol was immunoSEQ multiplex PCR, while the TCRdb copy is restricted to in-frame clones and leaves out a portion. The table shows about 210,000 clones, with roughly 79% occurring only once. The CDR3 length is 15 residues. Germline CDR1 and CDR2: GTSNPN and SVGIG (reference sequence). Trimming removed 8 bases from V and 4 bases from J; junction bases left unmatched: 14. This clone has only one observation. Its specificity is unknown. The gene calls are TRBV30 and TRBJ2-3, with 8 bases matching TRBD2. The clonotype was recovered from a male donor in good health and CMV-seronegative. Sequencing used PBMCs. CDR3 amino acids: CAHTRGVAGSDTQYF. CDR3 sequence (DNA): TGTGCCCACACCCGGGGGGTAGCGGGGTCAGATACGCAGTATTTT.